The clone carrying this T cell receptor (beta chain) has just a few counts. The antigen is undetermined. The data stem from a study of cytomegalovirus exposure and HLA in healthy donors. Looking at the study overall: The study placed 80% to 90% of its approximately 360 genotyped donors in the Caucasian-associated ancestry cluster.

Trimming shortened V by 1 base and J by 9 bases, and 13 bases separated the two germline ends. Germline V CDR1 and CDR2: SGHVS, FQNEAQ. The CDR3 consists of 14 residues. PCR was performed using 60 Vbeta and 13 Jbeta primers. Profiled with immunoSEQ multiplex PCR; TCRdb holds only in-frame clones, not every one. The data hold 110,000 to 150,000 clones, with approximately 70% observed a single time. General study findings and limits: Most of the CMV-associated TCR beta chains (in a later analysis) appeared to be HLA-restricted. Later analysis identified several of the most significant clusters that appeared linked to common viral pathogens.

V is TRBV7-8 and J is TRBJ2-1; D is possibly TRBD2 (6 bases). This TCR came from a middle-aged woman in good health and CMV-seronegative. The sequencing sample was made of PBMCs. CDR3 DNA sequence: TGTGCCAGCAGCTTAGGGGGCGGTAGCGGTGAGCAGTTCTTC. Residues: CASSLGGGSGEQFF.